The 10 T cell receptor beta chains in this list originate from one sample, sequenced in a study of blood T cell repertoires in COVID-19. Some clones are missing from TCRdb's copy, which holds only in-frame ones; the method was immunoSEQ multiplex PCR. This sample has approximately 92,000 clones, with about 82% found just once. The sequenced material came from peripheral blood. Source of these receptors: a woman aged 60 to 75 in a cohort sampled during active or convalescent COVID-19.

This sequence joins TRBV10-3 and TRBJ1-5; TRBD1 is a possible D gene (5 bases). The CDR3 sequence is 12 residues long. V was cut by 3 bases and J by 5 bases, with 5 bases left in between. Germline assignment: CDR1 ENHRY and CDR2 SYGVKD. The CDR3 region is CAISEGDQPQHF. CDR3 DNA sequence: TGTGCCATCAGTGAAGGGGATCAGCCCCAGCATTTT.

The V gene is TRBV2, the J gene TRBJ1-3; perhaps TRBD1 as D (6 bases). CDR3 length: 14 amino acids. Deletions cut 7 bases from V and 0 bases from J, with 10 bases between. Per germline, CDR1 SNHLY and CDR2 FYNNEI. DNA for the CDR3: TGTGCCAGCACCAGGACAGTCTCTGGAAACACCATATATTTT. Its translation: CASTRTVSGNTIYF.

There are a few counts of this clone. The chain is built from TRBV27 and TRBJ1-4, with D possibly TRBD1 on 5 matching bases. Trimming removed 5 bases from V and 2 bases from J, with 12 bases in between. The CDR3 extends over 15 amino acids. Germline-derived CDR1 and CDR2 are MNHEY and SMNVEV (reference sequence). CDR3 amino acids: CASSLQGRTNEKLFF. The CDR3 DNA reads TGTGCCAGCAGTCTTCAGGGTAGGACTAATGAAAAACTGTTTTTT.

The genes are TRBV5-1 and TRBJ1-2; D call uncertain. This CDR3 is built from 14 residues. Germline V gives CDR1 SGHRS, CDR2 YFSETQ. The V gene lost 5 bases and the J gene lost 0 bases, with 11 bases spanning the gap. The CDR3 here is CASRPNSANYGYTF. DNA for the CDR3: TGCGCCAGCAGACCCAATTCGGCTAACTATGGCTACACCTTC.

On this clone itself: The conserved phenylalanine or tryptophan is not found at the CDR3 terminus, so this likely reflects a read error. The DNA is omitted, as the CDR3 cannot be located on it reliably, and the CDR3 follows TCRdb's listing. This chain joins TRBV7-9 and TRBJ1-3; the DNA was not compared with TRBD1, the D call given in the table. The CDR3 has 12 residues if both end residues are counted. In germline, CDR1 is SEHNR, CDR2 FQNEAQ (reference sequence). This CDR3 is CASSLELQGDSA.

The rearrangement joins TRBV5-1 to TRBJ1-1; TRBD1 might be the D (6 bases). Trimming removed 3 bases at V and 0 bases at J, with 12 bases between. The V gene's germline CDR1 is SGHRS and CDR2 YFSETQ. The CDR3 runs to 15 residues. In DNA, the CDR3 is TGCGCCAGCAGCTCGGGGGGGCAAGTGAACACTGAAGCTTTCTTT. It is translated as CASSSGGQVNTEAFF.

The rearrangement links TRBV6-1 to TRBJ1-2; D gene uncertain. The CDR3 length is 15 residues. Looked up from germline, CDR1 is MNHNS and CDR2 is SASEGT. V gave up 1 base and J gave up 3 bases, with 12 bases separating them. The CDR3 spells CASSEEPRSYYGYTF. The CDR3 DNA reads TGTGCCAGCAGTGAAGAGCCCCGGTCCTACTATGGCTACACCTTC.

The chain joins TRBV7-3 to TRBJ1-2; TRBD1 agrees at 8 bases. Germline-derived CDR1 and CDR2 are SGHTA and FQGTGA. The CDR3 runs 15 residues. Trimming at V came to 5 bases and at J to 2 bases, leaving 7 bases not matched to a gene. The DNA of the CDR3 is TGTGCCAGCAGCCCCACAGGGGGGGCAAACTATGGCTACACCTTC. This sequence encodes CASSPTGGANYGYTF.

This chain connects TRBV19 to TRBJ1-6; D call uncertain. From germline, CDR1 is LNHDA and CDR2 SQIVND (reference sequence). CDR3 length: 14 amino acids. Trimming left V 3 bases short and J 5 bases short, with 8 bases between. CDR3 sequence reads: CASSMGEDNSPLHF. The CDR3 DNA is TGTGCCAGTAGTATGGGTGAGGATAATTCACCCCTCCACTTT.

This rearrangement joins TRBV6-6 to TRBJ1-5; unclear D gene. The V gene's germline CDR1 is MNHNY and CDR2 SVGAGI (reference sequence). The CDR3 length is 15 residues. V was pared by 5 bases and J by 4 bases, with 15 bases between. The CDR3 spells CASSPLLTGNQPQHF. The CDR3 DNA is TGTGCCAGCAGTCCACTACTCACCGGGAATCAGCCCCAGCATTTT.